This entry lists 3 T cell receptor beta chains sequenced from one sample in a study of PD-1 blockade in mismatch repair-deficient tumors. The data were produced by immunoSEQ multiplex PCR, yet TCRdb's version contains in-frame clones alone and is incomplete. The sample has about 68,000 clones; 60% to 80% are singletons. The source material was peripheral blood, sampled 2 weeks after starting pembrolizumab. These TCRs come from an adult with mismatch repair-deficient cancer.

J is TRBJ2-1 and V is TRBV30; D is perhaps TRBD2 (7 bases). CDR3 length: 17 amino acids. The germline CDR1 and CDR2 sequences are GTSNPN and SVGIG (reference sequence). With 4 bases removed from V and 5 bases from J, the gap between germline ends came to 24 bases. The CDR3 bases are TGTGCCTGGAAACTTCGGGGGGCAGGTGGACGGGACAATGAGCAGTTCTTC. Translating gives CAWKLRGAGGRDNEQFF.

V and J are TRBV7-2 and TRBJ1-1, with D uncertain. The length of the CDR3 is 15 residues. Germline-derived CDR1 and CDR2 are SGHTA and FQGNSA. V was clipped by 7 bases and J by 4 bases, with 19 bases between them. The CDR3 coding sequence is TGTGCCAGCAAGCCCGGCACTTTCGAGGGCACTGAAGCTTTCTTT. Translated, it gives CASKPGTFEGTEAFF. Full variable domain (missing parts from reference TRBV7-2 and TRBJ1-1): GAGVSQSPSNKVTEKGKDVELRCDPISGHTALYWYRQSLGQGLEFLIYFQGNSAPDKSGLPSDRFSAERTGGSVSTLTIQRTQQEDSAVYLCASKPGTFEGTEAFFGQGTRLTVV.

The V and J genes are TRBV6-6 and TRBJ1-5; no definite D call. This CDR3 is 15 amino acids long. CDR1 and CDR2 (germline): MNHNY, SVGAGI (reference sequence). V was pared by 0 bases and J by 3 bases, with 9 bases between. As DNA, the CDR3 is TGTGCCAGCAGTTACTCGTTTGGATCCAATCAGCCCCAGCATTTT. Its protein is CASSYSFGSNQPQHF.